The rows below give T cell receptor beta chains drawn from one sample of a study of shared T cell receptors in the human thymus. Produced via immunoSEQ multiplex PCR; TCRdb's table is partial and in-frame only. Of 540,000 or so clones in the sample, approximately 80% were seen once. These data were also reused for a study on human thymus T cells.

Sequenced material: thymocytes. The receptors stem from a boy under three years old with a congenital heart defect. Each CDR3 is given with its conserved first and last residue. Each record gives: J gene, clone size, D gene, V gene, CDR3 protein, CDR3 DNA. D genes are given only for firm matches. The listing skips clone size in some rows; elsewhere it reads once, few, many or a size class.

>TRBJ2-1|-|-|TRBV7-6
CASSLTVNNEQFF
TGTGCCAGCAGCTTAACGGTCAACAATGAGCAGTTCTTC
>TRBJ1-2|-|TRBD1|TRBV29-1
CSVAGTGASTNYGYTF
TGCAGCGTAGCCGGGACAGGGGCCTCCACTAACTATGGCTACACCTTC
>TRBJ2-7|few|TRBD2|TRBV2
CASSLPGTSAKQFYEQYF
TGTGCCAGCAGTCTTCCCGGGACTAGCGCGAAACAATTCTACGAGCAGTACTTC
>TRBJ1-1|-|-|TRBV9
CASSGPMPNQGYRNTEAFF
TGTGCCAGCAGCGGCCCGATGCCGAATCAGGGGTATCGGAACACTGAAGCTTTCTTT
>TRBJ2-5|-|-|TRBV4-3
CASSQDRGRAEYSETQYF
TGCGCCAGCAGCCAAGACCGGGGTCGAGCAGAGTATTCGGAGACCCAGTACTTC
>TRBJ1-2|-|TRBD1|TRBV5-6
CASSLGIARDRGRSYGYTF
TGTGCCAGCAGCTTGGGTATTGCCCGGGACAGGGGGCGCAGCTATGGCTACACCTTC
>TRBJ2-2|-|TRBD2|TRBV30
CAWSLGLAGGNTGELFF
TGTGCCTGGAGTCTAGGACTAGCGGGAGGGAACACCGGGGAGCTGTTTTTT
>TRBJ2-1|-|-|TRBV21-1
CASSKSTPPGLAGGNEQFF
TGTGCCAGCAGCAAAAGTACTCCTCCGGGACTAGCGGGAGGCAATGAGCAGTTCTTC
>TRBJ2-1|-|TRBD2|TRBV29-1
CSGTSGSHEQFF
TGCAGCGGGACTAGCGGAAGCCATGAGCAGTTCTTC
>TRBJ2-7|-|TRBD2|TRBV7-8
CASSHAGLAGGDYEQYF
TGTGCCAGCAGCCACGCTGGGCTAGCGGGAGGAGACTACGAGCAGTACTTC
>TRBJ2-7|-|TRBD2|TRBV5-1
CASSFEGGAYEQYF
TGCGCCAGCAGCTTCGAGGGAGGGGCCTACGAGCAGTACTTC